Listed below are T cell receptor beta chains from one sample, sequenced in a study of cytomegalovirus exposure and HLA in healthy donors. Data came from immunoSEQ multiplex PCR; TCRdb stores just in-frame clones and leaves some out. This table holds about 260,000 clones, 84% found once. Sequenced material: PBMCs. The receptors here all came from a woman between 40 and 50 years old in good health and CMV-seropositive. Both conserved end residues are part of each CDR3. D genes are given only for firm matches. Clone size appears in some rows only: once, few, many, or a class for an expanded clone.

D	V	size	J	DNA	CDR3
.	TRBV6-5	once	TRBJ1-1	TGTGCCAGCGGTCGGGACGGGACATCTAACACTGAAGCTTTCTTT	CASGRDGTSNTEAFF
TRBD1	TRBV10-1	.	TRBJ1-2	TGCGCCAGCAGTGATCGGACAGGGGCTAACTATGGCTACACCTTC	CASSDRTGANYGYTF
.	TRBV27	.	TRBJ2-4	TGTGCCAGCAGTTTATTGGGGGGTTACATTCAGTACTTC	CASSLLGGYIQYF
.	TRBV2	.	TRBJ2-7	TGTGCCAGCAGTGATAGGAGGGGTCACGAGCAGTACTTC	CASSDRRGHEQYF
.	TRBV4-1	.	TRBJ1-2	TGCGCCAGCAGCCAAGTAGCCAGGGGCCTCGATGGCTACACCTTC	CASSQVARGLDGYTF
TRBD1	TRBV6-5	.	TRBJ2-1	TGTGCCAGCAGTTCATGGACAGGGGCTGAGCAGTTCTTC	CASSSWTGAEQFF
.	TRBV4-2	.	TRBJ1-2	TGTGCCAGCAGCCAAGATCTCCGGGATCGGCGCTATGGCTACACCTTC	CASSQDLRDRRYGYTF
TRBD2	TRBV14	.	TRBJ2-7	TGTGCCAGCGGCGGGAGTTGGGACTACGAGCAGTACTTC	CASGGSWDYEQYF
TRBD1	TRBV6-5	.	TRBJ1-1	TGTGCCAGCAGTTTTAAACCGGGACAGGGGTTGCCAGCTTTCTTT	CASSFKPGQGLPAFF
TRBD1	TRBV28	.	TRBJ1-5	TGTGCCAGCAGTCTACCCGACAGGGTCTCTTATCAGCCCCAGCATTTT	CASSLPDRVSYQPQHF
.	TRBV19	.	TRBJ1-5	TGTGCCCCGGGGGAAGCGGCTGGTCAGCCCCAGCATTTT	CAPGEAAGQPQHF
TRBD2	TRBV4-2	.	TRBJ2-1	TGTGCCAGCAGCCAAACCCGGACTAGCGGCTACAATGAGCAGTTCTTC	CASSQTRTSGYNEQFF
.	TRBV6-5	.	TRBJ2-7	TGTGCCACCGGACGGGATCCGTACGAGCAGTACTTC	CATGRDPYEQYF
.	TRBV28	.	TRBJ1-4	TGTGCCAGCAGTTTAGCCCAGGCTAATGAAAAACTGTTTTTT	CASSLAQANEKLFF
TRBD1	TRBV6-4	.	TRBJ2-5	TGTGCCAGCAGTGACTCGGTCAGGGGGCGGGAAGAGACCCAGTACTTC	CASSDSVRGREETQYF
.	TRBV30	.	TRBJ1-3	TGTGCCTGGAGCCCTAACGGGGGGGGTTCTGGAAACACCATATATTTT	CAWSPNGGGSGNTIYF
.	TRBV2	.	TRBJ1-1	TGTGCCAGCAGTGAAGCCAGGGGTGGCACTGAAGCTTTCTTT	CASSEARGGTEAFF
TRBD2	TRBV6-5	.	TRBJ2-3	TGTGCCAGCAGCCGACTAGCAGGCACAGATACGCAGTATTTT	CASSRLAGTDTQYF